These 23 T cell receptor beta chains were all obtained from the same sample, sequenced in a study of PD-1 blockade in classical Hodgkin lymphoma. The patients all showed relapse after autologous stem cell transplantation, while their brentuximab vedotin exposure varied. Measured with immunoSEQ multiplex PCR; TCRdb has only the in-frame clones, and not every one. Here the sample spans 25,000 to 35,000 clones, 70% being singletons. Sequencing was performed on peripheral blood mononuclear cells (PBMCs), taken before the second cycle of nivolumab. All receptors derive from a human donor with classical Hodgkin lymphoma.

The V gene is TRBV7-2, the J gene TRBJ2-7; 10 nucleotides align to TRBD2. Germline CDR1 reads SGHTA; CDR2 reads FQGNSA. The CDR3 extends over 17 amino acids. The V gene end was trimmed by 5 bases and the J gene end by 3 bases; junction bases not matched to a gene: 13. CDR3 protein: CASSPRGLAGVHYEQYV. The CDR3 coding sequence is TGTGCCAGCAGCCCCAGGGGCCTAGCGGGGGTACACTACGAGCAGTACGTC.

The table lists this clone with a few counts. The chain couples TRBV6-1 to TRBJ1-1; D is undetermined. Germline assignment: CDR1 MNHNS and CDR2 SASEGT. CDR3 length equals 12 residues. With 6 bases removed from V and 1 base from J, the gap between germline ends came to 6 bases. The CDR3 region has the DNA TGTGCCAGCAGCTACACGAACACTGAAGCTTTCTTT. Translating it yields CASSYTNTEAFF.

The chain employs TRBV2 and TRBJ2-7, with unresolved D. CDR1 SNHLY and CDR2 FYNNEI come from the germline V gene. V was pared by 8 bases and J by 2 bases, with 16 bases between. This CDR3 is built from 14 residues. CDR3 coding DNA: TGTGCCAGCCTTCTCTCTTTGAGCCCCTACGAGCAGTACGTC. This codes for CASLLSLSPYEQYV.

The chain is built from TRBV7-9 and TRBJ2-7; 8 bases agree with TRBD1. This CDR3 comprises 15 residues. V lost 4 bases, J lost 0 bases, and 5 bases stayed unmatched. CDR1 and CDR2 (germline): SEHNR, FQNEAQ (reference sequence). CDR3 sequence reads: CASSSWTGSSYEQYF. The DNA of the CDR3 is TGTGCCAGCAGCTCGTGGACAGGGAGCTCCTACGAGCAGTACTTC.

The chain carries TRBV6-1 and TRBJ2-7; D possibly corresponds to TRBD1 (6 bases). V was pared by 3 bases and J by 8 bases, with 20 bases between. Germline-derived CDR1 and CDR2 are MNHNS and SASEGT. CDR3 length equals 15 residues. CDR3 amino acids: CASSEAVGGYFKQYV. CDR3 coding DNA: TGTGCCAGCAGTGAGGCAGTAGGGGGATATTTCAAGCAGTACGTC.

The chain uses TRBV27 and TRBJ1-6; D is unclear. The CDR3 runs 14 residues. With 3 bases removed from V and 13 bases from J, the gap between germline ends came to 16 bases. Germline V lookup: CDR1 MNHEY, CDR2 SMNVEV (reference sequence). The CDR3 protein is CASSFRRSSPPLHF. The DNA for the CDR3 is TGTGCCAGCAGTTTCCGTAGATCCAGCCCGCCCCTCCACTTT.

The sample holds a few counts of this clone. This chain connects TRBV28 to TRBJ1-3; no clear D gene. Between the trimmed V and J ends, which lost 3 bases and 0 bases, there was a span of 15 bases. CDR1 is MDHEN and CDR2 is SYDVKM in the germline V gene. The CDR3 has 17 residues. CDR3 sequence reads: CASSLHPRALSGNTIYF. DNA of the CDR3: TGTGCCAGCAGTTTGCACCCCCGGGCCCTCTCTGGAAACACCATATATTTT.

The rearrangement joins TRBV4-2 to TRBJ2-5; D is ambiguous. Germline CDR1 reads LGHNA; CDR2 reads YNFKEQ. There are 14 residues in the CDR3. The germline V and J ends were trimmed by 0 bases and 3 bases, with 8 bases remaining between them. This CDR3 reads CASSQDRVKETQYF. CDR3 bases: TGTGCCAGCAGCCAAGATAGGGTAAAAGAGACCCAGTACTTC.

This chain uses TRBV4-2 with TRBJ1-1; no reliable D call. This CDR3 region has 14 residues. Germline V gene data show CDR1 as LGHNA and CDR2 as YNFKEQ. Trimming left V 1 base short and J 0 bases short, with 6 bases between. Written as DNA, the CDR3 is TGTGCCAGCAGCCAAGGATCGCTGAACACTGAAGCTTTCTTT. Translated: CASSQGSLNTEAFF.

The chain recombines TRBV18 with TRBJ1-2; the D gene is possibly TRBD1 (5 bases). Between the trimmed V and J ends, which lost 2 bases and 0 bases, there was a span of 10 bases. The CDR3 is 15 amino acids. CDR1 and CDR2 (germline): KGHSH, LQKENI. CDR3 coding DNA: TGTGCCAGCTCACCAGCGGGGGGAGCTAACTATGGCTACACCTTC. Residues: CASSPAGGANYGYTF.

The V and J genes are TRBV4-3 and TRBJ2-7; 8 nucleotides match TRBD2. Germline assignment: CDR1 LGHNA and CDR2 YSLEER. Trimming at V came to 1 base and at J to 4 bases, leaving 6 bases not matched to a gene. The CDR3 has 15 residues. CDR3 sequence reads: CASSQALAAYYEQYF. DNA of the CDR3: TGCGCCAGCAGCCAAGCACTAGCGGCCTATTACGAGCAGTACTTC.

The rearrangement joins TRBV7-8 to TRBJ1-1; tentative D call: TRBD1 (6 bases). There are 15 residues in the CDR3. Trimming took off 5 bases at V and 2 bases at J, with 15 bases between the two ends. Looked up from germline, CDR1 is SGHVS and CDR2 is FQNEAQ. The CDR3 bases are TGTGCCAGCAGCAGCGGGACACCGAGAAACACTGAAGCTTTCTTT. As protein: CASSSGTPRNTEAFF.

This clone has just a few counts. The chain employs TRBV28 and TRBJ1-2; a weak D match, TRBD1 (5 bases). CDR3 length: 14 residues. CDR1 is MDHEN and CDR2 is SYDVKM in the germline V gene. Deletions cut 2 bases from V and 5 bases from J, with 12 bases between. This CDR3 reads CASSLGDAIYGYTF. The CDR3 DNA sequence: TGTGCCAGCAGTTTAGGGGACGCGATTTATGGCTACACCTTC.

The chain joins TRBV6-1 to TRBJ2-1; 13 bases match TRBD2. Trimming at V came to 4 bases and at J to 3 bases, leaving 6 bases not matched to a gene. Per the germline V gene, CDR1 is MNHNS and CDR2 is SASEGT. The CDR3 length is 17 residues. CDR3: CASSAQRTSGGYNEQFF. The CDR3 DNA sequence: TGTGCCAGCAGTGCACAACGGACTAGCGGGGGCTACAATGAGCAGTTCTTC.

This chain uses TRBV11-3 with TRBJ2-7; D call uncertain. CDR1 and CDR2 from the germline V gene are SGHNT and YENEEA. Trimming took off 1 base at V and 2 bases at J, with 9 bases between the two ends. The CDR3 totals 14 residues. The CDR3 loop is CASSLGPNTYEQYF. The CDR3 DNA sequence: TGTGCCAGCAGCTTAGGTCCCAATACCTACGAGCAGTACTTC.

The chain is built from TRBV27 and TRBJ2-1, with 9 bases matching TRBD1. The CDR3 spans 16 residues. Looked up from germline, CDR1 is MNHEY and CDR2 is SMNVEV (reference sequence). Losses at the gene ends were 5 bases for V and 1 base for J; bases not matched to a gene: 6. The CDR3 is CASSSTGGKSYNEQFF. The DNA of the CDR3 is TGTGCCAGCAGTAGCACAGGGGGCAAATCCTACAATGAGCAGTTCTTC.

V usage is TRBV9 and J usage is TRBJ1-2; D possibly corresponds to TRBD1 (6 bases). Per germline, CDR1 SGDLS and CDR2 YYNGEE. This CDR3 is 12 amino acids long. The V and J ends lost 3 bases and 4 bases respectively, with 7 bases between them. The CDR3 protein is CASSADSYGYTF. CDR3 bases: TGTGCCAGCAGCGCGGACAGCTATGGCTACACCTTC.

The gene calls are TRBV28 and TRBJ2-2; D is tentatively TRBD1 or TRBD2 (6 bases each). V lost 4 bases and J 7 bases, leaving 22 bases between the germline ends. Germline V gene sequence: CDR1 MDHEN, CDR2 SYDVKM. This CDR3 region has 17 residues. CDR3 residues: CASSYAPLGGRGGELFF. CDR3 bases: TGTGCCAGCAGTTACGCCCCTCTTGGGGGGCGCGGCGGGGAGCTGTTTTTT.

This chain joins TRBV6-6 and TRBJ2-1; D assignment may be TRBD1 or TRBD2 (6 bases each). Germline V CDR1 and CDR2: MNHNY, SVGAGI (reference sequence). The CDR3 totals 13 residues. V gave up 1 base and J gave up 9 bases, with 10 bases separating them. CDR3 bases: TGTGCCAGCAGTTACTACGGGGGCGCTGAGCAGTTCTTC. It encodes CASSYYGGAEQFF.

The V gene is TRBV5-1, the J gene TRBJ2-1, with TRBD2 matching 9 bases. CDR3 length: 17 residues. CDR1 and CDR2 from the germline V gene are SGHRS and YFSETQ. With V trimmed by 0 bases and J by 4 bases, 8 bases remained unmatched. The CDR3 coding sequence is TGCGCCAGCAGCTTGGCCGGAAGCGGGGGGTCTTACAATGAGCAGTTCTTC. This encodes CASSLAGSGGSYNEQFF. Looking up the rest from reference TRBV5-1 and TRBJ2-1 gives the full variable domain: KAGVTQTPRYLIKTRGQQVTLSCSPISGHRSVSWYQQTPGQGLQFLFEYFSETQRNKGNFPGRFSGRQFSNSRSEMNVSTLELGDSALYLCASSLAGSGGSYNEQFFGPGTRLTVL.

The genes are TRBV2 and TRBJ2-5, with a weak D call TRBD1 (5 bases). This CDR3 contains 17 residues. Trimming took off 6 bases at V and 2 bases at J, with 22 bases between the two ends. Germline CDR1 SNHLY, CDR2 FYNNEI. Here the CDR3 DNA reads TGTGCCAGCAGCTCCATCAGGGTTCCAGGGCCTCAAGAGACCCAGTACTTC. This codes for CASSSIRVPGPQETQYF.

The gene calls are TRBV18 and TRBJ1-2, with TRBD1 as a possible D gene (5 bases). Germline CDR1 KGHSH, CDR2 LQKENI. The CDR3 runs 16 residues. V lost 4 bases and J lost 4, with 19 bases in between. CDR3 DNA: TGTGCCAGCTCACTCGGTCCCGGGACGGATCTCTATGGCTACACCTTC. The encoded protein is CASSLGPGTDLYGYTF. Full variable domain (remainder filled in from reference TRBV18 and TRBJ1-2): NAGVMQNPRHLVRRRGQEARLRCSPMKGHSHVYWYRQLPEEGLKFMVYLQKENIIDESGMPKERFSAEFPKEGPSILRIQQVVRGDSAAYFCASSLGPGTDLYGYTFGSGTRLTVV.

CDR3 nucleotides: TGTGCCATCAAAGGAGAGGGGGAGCAGTACGTC. Protein product: CAIKGEGEQYV. The genes are TRBV10-3 and TRBJ2-7, with D perhaps given as TRBD1 or TRBD2 (5 bases each). Germline CDR1 ENHRY, CDR2 SYGVKD. V lost 7 bases to trimming and J lost 7 bases, with 11 bases between them. The CDR3 covers 11 residues.